This T cell receptor (beta chain) appears in the sequencing data of a study of multiple sclerosis patients with progressive multifocal leukoencephalopathy. General study findings and limits: Less diverse TRB repertoires were suggested in most PML patients.

The time point is: more than 5 months of natalizumab therapy. There are 12 residues in the CDR3. The ends were cut back, 4 bases at V and 6 bases at J, with 9 bases in the middle. CDR1 and CDR2 (germline): LGHNA, YSLEER. Profiling relied on immunoSEQ multiplex PCR, and the TCRdb table lists in-frame clones only, not all of them. The sample records some 30,000 clones, around 92% being singletons. This clone has more than one count but fewer than ten. Its antigen is unknown. The gene calls are TRBV4-3 and TRBJ1-1, with D unclear. The material sequenced was PBMCs, taken from a patient treated with natalizumab. The TCR was taken from a human donor with multiple sclerosis. CDR3 loop: CASSLGTSEAFF. CDR3 bases: TGCGCCAGCAGCCTGGGTACCTCTGAAGCTTTCTTT.